This T cell receptor beta chain was profiled in a study of T-cell reconstitution after alpha-beta-depleted transplantation in children. CDR3 length equals 13 residues. Trimming left V 6 bases short and J 4 bases short, with 15 bases between. From germline, CDR1 is SQVTM and CDR2 ANQGSEA. A library of TCRbeta sequences, prepared with unique molecular identifiers, was generated. TCRdb recomputed calls from the PCR reads with MiXCR, one row per CDR3 protein. The sample includes about 580,000 distinct CDR3 sequences, 23% of them seen just once. A word on this clonotype: Its antigen is unknown.

Study-wide findings and caveats: It was reported that alpha-beta T cells came from several hundred expanded graft clones (about two months after transplant). A year post-transplant, T-cell counts and diversity derived mostly from newly produced T cells. The high TCRbeta diversity at day 60 in some patients came from surviving recipient T cells and thymic progenitors.

This specimen was PBMCs, mostly from graft donor cells, taken 360 days after TCRalphabeta/CD19-depleted stem cell transplant. The chain is built from TRBV29-1 and TRBJ1-2; maybe TRBD1 (6 bases). This receptor was identified in a boy under two years old who had a stem cell transplant for acute myeloid leukemia, so the T cells may come from the graft donor. The chain's CDR3 is CSVTRTASYGYTF. For the CDR3, the DNA is TGCAGCGTAACCAGGACAGCCTCCTATGGCTACACCTTC.